What follows are 25 T cell receptor beta chains derived from one specimen sequenced in a study of post-analysis software for immune sequencing data. Study-wide results and caveats: Compared with controls, patients had more of 4 or 5 TRBV segments, including TRBV5-6, TRBV5-1 and TRBV20-1.

Unique molecular identifiers tagged the TCR beta cDNA libraries. MiXCR, applied by TCRdb to the PCR reads, yields one record per CDR3 protein. The sample holds 450,000 to 700,000 distinct CDR3 sequences; about 40% are singletons and the top ten take more than 1.5%. These receptors have no identified antigens. Sequenced input: blood. The source of these receptors is a girl aged 10 to 17 with multiple sclerosis.

This chain connects TRBV3-1 to TRBJ2-4, with D uncertain. The end of the DNA fits TRBJ2-7 better, so the J call may be wrong. Germline assignment: CDR1 LGHDT and CDR2 YNNKEL (reference sequence). The CDR3 runs to 16 residues. In DNA form, the CDR3 reads TGTGCCAGCAGCCAAGAGCTTCTCGGAAAATCCTACGAGCAGTACTTC. Its translation: CASSQELLGKSYEQYF.

This clonotype was counted a few times. V usage is TRBV5-6 and J usage is TRBJ2-1; TRBD2 aligns across 8 bases. This CDR3 comprises 18 residues. After removal of 2 bases from V and 6 bases from J, the junction contained 16 bases not matched to a gene. The germline CDR1 and CDR2 sequences are SGHDT and YYEEEE. DNA of the CDR3: TGTGCCAGCAGCTTTCGTAATAGCGGGGTTAAGCTTGGCAATGAGCAGTTCTTC. Its protein product is CASSFRNSGVKLGNEQFF.

This clonotype has just one count. The conserved phenylalanine or tryptophan normally closing the CDR3 is absent here, so this likely arose from a read error. The V call is TRBV5-1, the J call TRBJ2-5, with 7 bases that match TRBD1. The trim removed 2 bases at V and 5 bases at J, leaving 6 bases unmatched. The CDR3 has 14 amino acids. Per the germline V gene, CDR1 is SGHRS and CDR2 is YFSETQ. The CDR3 loop reads CASSFRQGDETQYI. Here the CDR3 DNA reads TGCGCCAGCAGCTTTCGACAGGGCGACGAGACCCAGTACATC.

The gene calls are TRBV13 and TRBJ2-5, with 8 bases lining up with TRBD2. CDR1 is PRHDT, CDR2 FYEKMQ, per germline (reference sequence). The CDR3 loop spans 14 amino acids. Unmatched junction bases numbered 11, after V lost 10 bases and J lost 4 bases. CDR3 DNA sequence: TGTGCCACTCGAAACGGGAGGGGAACAGAGACCCAGTACTTC. This gives the protein CATRNGRGTETQYF.

This clonotype has only a few counts. The V and J genes are TRBV29-1 and TRBJ2-3; weak D call: TRBD1 (5 bases). The V and J ends lost 3 bases and 4 bases respectively, with 14 bases between them. The CDR3 length is 14 residues. The germline V gene has CDR1 SQVTM and CDR2 ANQGSEA. The CDR3, as DNA: TGCAGCGTTGAGGGGCAGGCATCGCCAGATACGCAGTATTTT. This encodes CSVEGQASPDTQYF.

This clonotype was seen only a few times. The chain couples TRBV4-1 to TRBJ2-1; 9 bases agree with TRBD2. Losses at the gene ends were 4 bases for V and 5 bases for J; bases not matched to a gene: 9. The CDR3 has 16 amino acids. Germline V gives CDR1 MGHRA, CDR2 YSYEKL. The CDR3 spells CASSLLGLAGNNEQFF. For the CDR3, the DNA is TGCGCCAGCAGCCTCCTAGGGCTAGCGGGAAACAATGAGCAGTTCTTC.

This clonotype turned up a few times. This rearrangement joins TRBV12-3 or TRBV12-4 to TRBJ1-5; D perhaps matches TRBD1 (6 bases). The CDR3 consists of 14 residues. V gave up 7 bases and J gave up 5 bases, with 15 bases separating them. CDR3 in amino acids: CASTFGGAYQPQHF. As DNA, the CDR3 is TGTGCCAGCACTTTCGGGGGGGCTTATCAGCCCCAGCATTTT.

This clonotype was seen more than once but under ten times. At one end the junction does not follow the germline gene, possibly because of a read error. The CDR3 region is CASQGTGGTDTQYF. CDR3 bases: TGCGCCAGCCAAGGGACAGGGGGCACAGATACGCAGTATTTT. The rearrangement uses TRBV6-6 and TRBJ2-3; 10 nucleotides agree with TRBD1. This CDR3 has 14 residues. Germline loops: CDR1 MNHNY, CDR2 SVGAGI (reference sequence).

This chain uses TRBV12-3 or TRBV12-4 with TRBJ1-5, with D possibly matching TRBD1 (5 bases). The CDR3 runs to 15 residues. Trimming took off 2 bases at V and 3 bases at J, with 11 bases between the two ends. The CDR3 DNA is TGTGCCAGCAGTTTATCGGGGCGCATCAATCAGCCCCAGCATTTT. Its translation is CASSLSGRINQPQHF.

The rearrangement uses TRBV6-4 and TRBJ2-3, with TRBD2 matching over 9 bases. V lost 0 bases and J lost 6; bases outside the gene matches: 7. Germline lookup yields CDR1 MRHNA and CDR2 SNTAGT. The CDR3 has 16 residues. The CDR3 loop is CASSDSAGGPSDTQYF. CDR3 bases: TGTGCCAGCAGTGACTCGGCGGGAGGGCCGAGTGATACGCAGTATTTT.

The chain recombines TRBV20-1 with TRBJ2-2, with D unresolved. This CDR3 spans 11 amino acids. CDR1 and CDR2 (germline): DFQATT, SNEGSKA (reference sequence). V was clipped by 5 bases and J by 8 bases, with 9 bases between them. CDR3 loop: CSAPREGELFF. The CDR3 DNA follows: TGCAGTGCTCCTAGGGAAGGGGAGCTGTTTTTT.

This rearrangement joins TRBV20-1 to TRBJ1-2, with 7 bases identical to TRBD1. Looked up from germline, CDR1 is DFQATT and CDR2 is SNEGSKA (reference sequence). This CDR3 spans 14 amino acids. V was pared by 0 bases and J by 8 bases, with 9 bases of the junction left unmatched. DNA for the CDR3: TGCAGTGCTAGAGATACCGGAACAGGGGAAGGCTACACCTTC. It specifies CSARDTGTGEGYTF.

In its sample, this clonotype was seen a few times. V is TRBV4-1 and J is TRBJ1-1; D is perhaps TRBD1 (5 bases). Germline assignment: CDR1 MGHRA and CDR2 YSYEKL. V lost 4 bases and J lost 5, with 17 bases in between. The CDR3 sequence is 15 residues long. The CDR3 DNA sequence: TGCGCCAGCAGCCTACCGACCACCGGGGCTACTGAAGCTTTCTTT. Its translation: CASSLPTTGATEAFF.

V gene TRBV4-1 combines with J gene TRBJ1-2; 9 bases align to TRBD1. Germline V gene data show CDR1 as MGHRA and CDR2 as YSYEKL. The CDR3 has 15 residues. The trim removed 1 base at V and 4 bases at J, leaving 4 bases unmatched. The CDR3 loop reads CASSQATGGFYGYTF. CDR3 in DNA: TGCGCCAGCAGCCAAGCGACAGGGGGTTTCTATGGCTACACCTTC.

This clonotype was seen a few times. J is TRBJ2-7 and V is TRBV7-6; a weak D match, TRBD2 (6 bases). There are 14 residues in the CDR3. The germline V gene encodes CDR1 SGHVS and CDR2 FNYEAQ. V was cut by 4 bases and J by 8 bases, with 18 bases left in between. CDR3 protein: CASSSPGSEAQQYF. CDR3 coding DNA: TGTGCCAGCAGCTCCCCCGGGAGTGAGGCCCAGCAGTACTTC.

With respect to this clonotype: A read error may produce the germline difference seen at one junction end. The V call is TRBV20-1, the J call TRBJ2-1; TRBD2 matches at 10 bases. Germline CDR1 and CDR2: DFQATT and SNEGSKA (reference sequence). This CDR3 has 18 amino acids. The CDR3 spells CCARGGSGRAQVYNEQFF. CDR3 sequence (DNA): TGCTGTGCTAGGGGGGGAAGCGGGAGGGCGCAGGTGTACAATGAGCAGTTCTTC.

This chain uses TRBV28 with TRBJ2-4; no reliable D call. The J call could be wrong; TRBJ2-7 is a better fit for the DNA end. The CDR3 consists of 11 residues. Germline CDR1 reads MDHEN; CDR2 reads SYDVKM. In DNA form, the CDR3 reads TGTGCCAGCAGTTTGCGGTTCGAGCAGTACTTC. It codes for CASSLRFEQYF.

The chain recombines TRBV12-3 or TRBV12-4 with TRBJ2-3; D call uncertain. Trimming pared 3 bases from V and 6 bases from J, leaving 10 bases between. The CDR3 is 13 amino acids. The CDR3, as DNA: TGTGCCAGCAGTTTGGGGTCTTGGGATACGCAGTATTTT. It is translated as CASSLGSWDTQYF.

The chain uses TRBV9 and TRBJ2-3; D gene ambiguous. Germline CDR1 and CDR2: SGDLS and YYNGEE. The ends were cut back, 0 bases at V and 0 bases at J, with 2 bases in the middle. The CDR3 sequence is 13 residues long. CDR3 sequence (DNA): TGTGCCAGCAGCGTAGATAGCACAGATACGCAGTATTTT. This translates into CASSVDSTDTQYF.

Remarks on this clonotype: One junction end disagrees with the germline gene, perhaps due to a read error. The rearrangement links TRBV7-2 to TRBJ2-5; D is perhaps TRBD2 (5 bases). Germline CDR1 reads SGHTA; CDR2 reads FQGNSA. This CDR3 contains 13 residues. The CDR3 region is CAGSKGVDETQYF. The CDR3 DNA reads as TGTGCCGGCAGCAAGGGAGTCGATGAGACCCAGTACTTC. Full variable domain (remainder filled in from reference TRBV7-2 and TRBJ2-5): GAGVSQSPSNKVTEKGKDVELRCDPISGHTALYWYRQSLGQGLEFLIYFQGNSAPDKSGLPSDRFSAERTGGSVSTLTIQRTQQEDSAVYLCAGSKGVDETQYFGPGTRLLVL.

This clonotype was seen a handful of times. The junction and the germline gene differ at one end; a read error may be behind it. V and J are TRBV7-2 and TRBJ2-7; no clear D gene. Per the germline V gene, CDR1 is SGHTA and CDR2 is FQGNSA. The CDR3 extends over 14 amino acids. The CDR3: CASSLPTNSYGQYF. The CDR3 DNA reads TGTGCCAGCAGCCTACCCACTAACTCCTACGGGCAGTACTTC. The full variable domain, its missing parts supplied by reference TRBV7-2 and TRBJ2-7, is GAGVSQSPSNKVTEKGKDVELRCDPISGHTALYWYRQSLGQGLEFLIYFQGNSAPDKSGLPSDRFSAERTGGSVSTLTIQRTQQEDSAVYLCASSLPTNSYGQYFGPGTRLTVT.

V and J are TRBV7-9 and TRBJ2-2, with 9 nucleotides matching TRBD2. The germline gives CDR1 SEHNR, CDR2 FQNEAQ (reference sequence). V shed 4 bases, J shed 3 bases, and the junction held 9 bases outside the gene matches. The CDR3 length is 17 residues. CDR3: CASSSKLASGDTGELFF. The DNA of the CDR3 is TGTGCCAGCAGCTCTAAGTTGGCTAGCGGGGACACCGGGGAGCTGTTTTTT.

This clonotype came up a few times. The chain couples TRBV12-3 or TRBV12-4 to TRBJ2-7, with 7 bases identical to TRBD1. The ends lost 1 base at V and 6 bases at J; junction bases unmatched: 9. This CDR3 region has 15 residues. This CDR3 is CASSLDHRQGGEQYF. In DNA form, the CDR3 reads TGTGCCAGCAGTTTAGATCATCGACAGGGTGGCGAGCAGTACTTC.

This clonotype was counted a few times. The rearrangement joins TRBV4-1 to TRBJ1-1; no definite D call. The CDR3 is 18 residues long. CDR1 MGHRA and CDR2 YSYEKL come from the germline V gene. The V end was cut by 1 base, the J end by 2 bases, with 20 bases between. Written as DNA, the CDR3 is TGCGCCAGCAGCCAAGTAGGGAGGGCAAGGAGAGGAAACACTGAAGCTTTCTTT. Residues: CASSQVGRARRGNTEAFF.

Only a few counts were recorded for this clonotype. The genes are TRBV6-5 and TRBJ2-6; no clear D gene. The CDR3 is made up of 15 amino acids. Germline CDR1 reads MNHEY; CDR2 reads SVGAGI. Trimming shortened V by 2 bases and J by 4 bases, and 9 bases separated the two germline ends. The CDR3 spells CASSYDGAGANVLTF. CDR3 DNA sequence: TGTGCCAGCAGTTACGACGGTGCGGGGGCCAACGTCCTGACTTTC.